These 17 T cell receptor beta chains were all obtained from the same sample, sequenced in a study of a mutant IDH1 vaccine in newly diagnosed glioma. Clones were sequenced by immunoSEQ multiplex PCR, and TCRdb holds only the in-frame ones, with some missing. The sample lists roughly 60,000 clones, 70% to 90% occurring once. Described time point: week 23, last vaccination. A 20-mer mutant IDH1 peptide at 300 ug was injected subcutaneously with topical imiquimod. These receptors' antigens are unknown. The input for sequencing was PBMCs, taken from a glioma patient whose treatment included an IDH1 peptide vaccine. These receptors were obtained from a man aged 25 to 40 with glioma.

CDR3 region: CSVPGQANTEAFF. The CDR3 DNA reads TGCAGCGTACCGGGACAAGCGAACACTGAAGCTTTCTTT. The genes are TRBV29-1 and TRBJ1-1; possibly TRBD1 for D (6 bases). The CDR3 has 13 amino acids. Trimming took 6 bases from V and 1 from J, leaving 12 bases between them. Germline CDR1 is SQVTM and CDR2 is ANQGSEA. Using reference TRBV29-1 and TRBJ1-1 for the parts outside the CDR3, the full variable domain is SAVISQKPSRDICQRGTSLTIQCQVDSQVTMMFWYRQQPGQSLTLIATANQGSEATYESGFVIDKFPISRPNLTFSTLTVSNMSPEDSSIYLCSVPGQANTEAFFGQGTRLTVV.

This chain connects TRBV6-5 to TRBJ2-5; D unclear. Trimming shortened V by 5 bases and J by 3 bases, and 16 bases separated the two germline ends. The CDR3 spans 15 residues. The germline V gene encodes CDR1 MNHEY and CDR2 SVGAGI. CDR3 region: CASSRIWASEETQYF. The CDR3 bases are TGTGCCAGCAGTCGGATTTGGGCCTCGGAAGAGACCCAGTACTTC.

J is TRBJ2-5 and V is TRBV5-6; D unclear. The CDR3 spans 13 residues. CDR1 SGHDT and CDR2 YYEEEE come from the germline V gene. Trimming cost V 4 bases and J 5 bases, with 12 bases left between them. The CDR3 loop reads CASSPGPKETQYF. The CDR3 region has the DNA TGTGCCAGCAGCCCAGGCCCTAAGGAGACCCAGTACTTC.

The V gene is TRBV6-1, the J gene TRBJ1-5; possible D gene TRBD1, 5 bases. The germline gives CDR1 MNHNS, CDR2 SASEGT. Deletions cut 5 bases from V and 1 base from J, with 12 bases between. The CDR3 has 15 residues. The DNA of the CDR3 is TGTGCCAGCAGTCCAAGCCGGGGGAGCAATCAGCCCCAGCATTTT. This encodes CASSPSRGSNQPQHF.

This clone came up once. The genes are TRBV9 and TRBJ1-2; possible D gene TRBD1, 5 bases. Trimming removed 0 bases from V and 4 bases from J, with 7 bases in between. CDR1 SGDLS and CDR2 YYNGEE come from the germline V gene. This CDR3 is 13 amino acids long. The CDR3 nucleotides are TGTGCCAGCAGCGTAGCGGGGGTCTATGGCTACACCTTC. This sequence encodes CASSVAGVYGYTF.

For the CDR3, the DNA is TGCAGCGTTAGGACAGGCCTAAACTCTGGGGCCAACGTCCTGACTTTC. Translating it yields CSVRTGLNSGANVLTF. J is TRBJ2-6 and V is TRBV29-1; the match to TRBD1 covers 7 bases. CDR3 size: 16 residues. Germline loops: CDR1 SQVTM, CDR2 ANQGSEA. The V gene end was trimmed by 5 bases and the J gene end by 0 bases; junction bases not matched to a gene: 7.

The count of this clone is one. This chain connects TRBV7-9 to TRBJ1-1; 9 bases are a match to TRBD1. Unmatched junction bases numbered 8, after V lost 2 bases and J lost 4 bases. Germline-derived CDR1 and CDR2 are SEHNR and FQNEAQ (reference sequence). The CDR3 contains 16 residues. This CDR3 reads CASSLWNTGGVTEAFF. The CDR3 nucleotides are TGTGCCAGCAGCTTATGGAATACAGGGGGCGTCACTGAAGCTTTCTTT.

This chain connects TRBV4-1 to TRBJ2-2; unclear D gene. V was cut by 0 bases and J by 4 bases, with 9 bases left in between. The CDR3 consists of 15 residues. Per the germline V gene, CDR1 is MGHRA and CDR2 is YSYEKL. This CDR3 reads CASSQEAASTGELFF. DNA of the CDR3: TGCGCCAGCAGCCAAGAGGCGGCCAGCACCGGGGAGCTGTTTTTT.

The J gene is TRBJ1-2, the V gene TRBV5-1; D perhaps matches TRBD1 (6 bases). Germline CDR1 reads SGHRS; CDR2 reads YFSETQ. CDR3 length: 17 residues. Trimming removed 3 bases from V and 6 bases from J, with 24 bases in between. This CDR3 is CASSYNRDNLFMNGYTF. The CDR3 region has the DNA TGCGCCAGCAGCTATAACCGGGACAATTTATTTATGAATGGCTACACCTTC.

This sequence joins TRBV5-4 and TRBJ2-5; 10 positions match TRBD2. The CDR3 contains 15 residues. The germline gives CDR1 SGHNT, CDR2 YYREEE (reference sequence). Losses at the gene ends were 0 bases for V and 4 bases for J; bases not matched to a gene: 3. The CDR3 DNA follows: TGTGCCAGCAGCTTGGCATCTAGCGGGGGAGAGACCCAGTACTTC. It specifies CASSLASSGGETQYF.

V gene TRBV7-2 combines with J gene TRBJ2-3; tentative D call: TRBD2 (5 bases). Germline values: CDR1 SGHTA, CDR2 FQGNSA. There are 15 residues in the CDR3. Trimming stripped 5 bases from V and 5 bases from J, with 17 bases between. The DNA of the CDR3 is TGTGCCAGCAGCCGAGGACCCGGGAAGAAAGATACGCAGTATTTT. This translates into CASSRGPGKKDTQYF.

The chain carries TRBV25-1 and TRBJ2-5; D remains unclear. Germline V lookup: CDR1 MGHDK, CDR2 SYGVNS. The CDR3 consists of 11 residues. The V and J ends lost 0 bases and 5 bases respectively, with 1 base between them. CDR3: CASSEYETQYF. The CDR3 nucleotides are TGTGCCAGCAGTGAATATGAGACCCAGTACTTC.

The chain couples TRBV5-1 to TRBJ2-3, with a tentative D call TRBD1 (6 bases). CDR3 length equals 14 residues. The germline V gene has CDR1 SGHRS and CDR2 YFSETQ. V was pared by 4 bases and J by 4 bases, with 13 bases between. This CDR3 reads CASSKQGKPDTQYF. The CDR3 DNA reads TGCGCCAGCAGCAAACAGGGAAAACCAGATACGCAGTATTTT.

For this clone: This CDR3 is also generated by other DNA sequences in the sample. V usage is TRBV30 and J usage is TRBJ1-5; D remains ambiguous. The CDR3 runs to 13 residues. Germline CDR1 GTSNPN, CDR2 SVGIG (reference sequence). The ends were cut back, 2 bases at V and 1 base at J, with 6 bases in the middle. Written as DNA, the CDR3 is TGTGCCTGGAGTCCGGACAGCAATCAGCCCCAGCATTTT. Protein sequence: CAWSPDSNQPQHF.

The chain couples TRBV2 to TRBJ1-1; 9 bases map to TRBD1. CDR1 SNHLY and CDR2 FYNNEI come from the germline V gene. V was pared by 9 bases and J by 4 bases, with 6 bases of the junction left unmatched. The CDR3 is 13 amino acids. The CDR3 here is CARRTGVGTEAFF. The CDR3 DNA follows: TGTGCCAGACGGACAGGGGTTGGCACTGAAGCTTTCTTT.

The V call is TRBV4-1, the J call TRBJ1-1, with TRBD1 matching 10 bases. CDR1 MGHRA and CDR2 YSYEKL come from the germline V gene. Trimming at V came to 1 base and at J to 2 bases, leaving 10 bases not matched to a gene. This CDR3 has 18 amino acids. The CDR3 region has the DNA TGCGCCAGCAGCCAAGGGGTTCTACGGGACAGGGGAAACACTGAAGCTTTCTTT. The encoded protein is CASSQGVLRDRGNTEAFF.

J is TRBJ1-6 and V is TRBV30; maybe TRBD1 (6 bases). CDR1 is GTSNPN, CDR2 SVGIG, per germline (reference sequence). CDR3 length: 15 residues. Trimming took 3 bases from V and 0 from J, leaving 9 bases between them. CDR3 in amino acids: CAWRAGASYNSPLHF. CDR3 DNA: TGTGCCTGGAGGGCAGGGGCCTCCTATAATTCACCCCTCCACTTT.